This record covers a single T cell receptor (beta chain). Antigen: not known. A single base separates this from a much larger clone, so it may be a read error. There are 14 residues in the CDR3. The germline V and J ends were trimmed by 3 bases and 5 bases, with 17 bases remaining between them. CDR1 and CDR2 from the germline V gene are DFQATT and SNEGSKA (reference sequence). The sample comes from a study of tumor and adjacent non-tumor tissue in lung cancer. Study information: There were approximately twelve adenocarcinoma, a couple of squamous cell carcinoma and 1 small cell lung cancer cases. The patients, some ten men and five or six women, were about 31 to 76 with stage I to III disease.

TCRbeta libraries were built with three rounds of nested PCR, modified from ARM-PCR. TCRdb reprocessed the multiplex PCR reads via MiXCR and lists one record per CDR3 protein. The sample has approximately 100,000 distinct CDR3 sequences, 60% to 80% seen once. RNA was extracted from bulk tissue without any cell sorting. More than 3 cm separated this lung sample from the edge of the tumor. Study-level results: Tumor repertoires had a smaller top 100 clone share than normal lung. TCR diversity was significantly greater in tumor than normal lung tissue.

The chain is built from TRBV20-1 and TRBJ2-7; possibly TRBD2 for D (6 bases). The TCR sequence derives from a man younger than 40 with non-small cell lung cancer. Sequenced input: distant non-tumor lung tissue. The CDR3 nucleotides are TGCAGTGCTAGTTTGACTAGTGTGGGCGACGAGCAGTACTTC. It is translated as CSASLTSVGDEQYF.